The source of this T cell receptor beta chain is a study of blood T cell repertoires in COVID-19. For the study at large: COVID-19 samples collected from the United States, Italy and Spain covered acute and convalescent phases.

In the original workflow: Counts of nucleated cells, estimated from reference gene primer amplification, were obtained. The data were produced by immunoSEQ multiplex PCR, yet TCRdb's version contains in-frame clones alone and is incomplete. The V and J calls and clone size are taken from that table; D and trimming were inferred from the DNA. The repertoire holds approximately 140,000 clones, with 88% as singletons. This clone occurred once. Trimming stripped 3 bases from V and 5 bases from J, with 16 bases between. Per germline, CDR1 SGHTA and CDR2 FQGNSA. The CDR3 sequence is 15 residues long. Clinical history reported by participants formed the basis on which cohorts were assigned.

The chain recombines TRBV7-2 with TRBJ2-5; possibly TRBD2 for D (6 bases). This TCR derives from a young woman with acute COVID-19. Sequencing was performed on PBMCs or T cells enriched from blood (not recorded which). CDR3 DNA sequence: TGTGCCAGCAGCTTCAATATGGGAGGCTTGGAGACCCAGTACTTC. Translated, it gives CASSFNMGGLETQYF.